This entry lists 5 T cell receptor beta chains sequenced from one sample in a study of CD8 T cells in Susac syndrome. Random hexamers primed reverse transcription of roughly 0.5 to 1 ug RNA. TCRdb called the immunoSEQ multiplex PCR reads again in MiXCR, with one record for every CDR3 protein. The sample lists about 300,000 distinct CDR3 sequences; roughly 85% were seen once. The sequencing input was CD8+ T cells from PBMCs. Receptors originate from a human donor with multiple sclerosis.

The DNA of the CDR3 is TGCGCCAGCAGCCAAGGTCCTAGTTTCTACGAGCAGTACTTC. Protein product: CASSQGPSFYEQYF. The chain joins TRBV4-1 to TRBJ2-7; no definite D call. The CDR3 covers 14 residues. The germline V and J ends were trimmed by 1 base and 3 bases, with 10 bases remaining between them. Per the germline V gene, CDR1 is MGHRA and CDR2 is YSYEKL.

V and J are TRBV7-2 and TRBJ2-3; D remains unclear. This CDR3 has 13 amino acids. The V gene's germline CDR1 is SGHTA and CDR2 FQGNSA. V lost 1 base and J lost 3, with 5 bases in between. CDR3: CASSLDKTDTQYF. The CDR3 DNA follows: TGTGCCAGCAGCTTAGACAAAACAGATACGCAGTATTTT.

This clonotype was detected once. The rearrangement joins TRBV6-5 to TRBJ1-2; D is perhaps TRBD1 (5 bases). Germline CDR1 reads MNHEY; CDR2 reads SVGAGI. The CDR3 is made up of 14 amino acids. V was shortened by 0 bases and J by 3 bases, with 8 bases between the two germline ends. CDR3: CASSYSQGDYGYTF. The DNA of the CDR3 is TGTGCCAGCAGTTACTCCCAGGGAGACTATGGCTACACCTTC.

The chain couples TRBV27 to TRBJ1-5; D not certain. CDR3 length equals 13 residues. Germline CDR1 MNHEY, CDR2 SMNVEV (reference sequence). Trimming took off 2 bases at V and 9 bases at J, with 11 bases between the two ends. CDR3 region: CASSLKGYGPQHF. CDR3 coding DNA: TGTGCCAGCAGTTTAAAGGGTTACGGGCCCCAGCATTTT.

The chain carries TRBV6-2 or TRBV6-3 and TRBJ2-1; 9 bases align to TRBD2. After removal of 4 bases from V and 2 bases from J, the junction contained 3 bases not matched to a gene. The CDR3 totals 15 residues. The germline V gene encodes CDR1 MNHEY and CDR2 SVGEGT. CDR3 region: CASSSGLAPYNEQFF. For the CDR3, the DNA is TGTGCCAGCAGTTCCGGACTAGCGCCCTACAATGAGCAGTTCTTC.